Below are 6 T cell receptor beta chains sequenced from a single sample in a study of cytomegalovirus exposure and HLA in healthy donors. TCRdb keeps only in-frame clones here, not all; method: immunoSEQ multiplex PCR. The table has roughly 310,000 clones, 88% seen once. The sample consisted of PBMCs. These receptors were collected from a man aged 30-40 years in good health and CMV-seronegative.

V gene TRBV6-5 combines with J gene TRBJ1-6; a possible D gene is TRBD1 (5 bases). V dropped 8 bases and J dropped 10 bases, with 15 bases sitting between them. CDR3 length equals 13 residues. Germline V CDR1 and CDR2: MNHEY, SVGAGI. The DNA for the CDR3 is TGTGCCAGCCTCGCGGGACCCAAGTCACCCCTCCACTTT. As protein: CASLAGPKSPLHF.

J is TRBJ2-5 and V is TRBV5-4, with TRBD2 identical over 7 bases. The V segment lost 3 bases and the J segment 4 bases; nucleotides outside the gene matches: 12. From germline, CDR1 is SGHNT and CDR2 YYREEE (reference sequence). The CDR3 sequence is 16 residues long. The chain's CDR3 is CASSSPTRGGRETQYF. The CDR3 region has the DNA TGTGCCAGCAGCTCACCGACCCGGGGCGGGAGAGAGACCCAGTACTTC.

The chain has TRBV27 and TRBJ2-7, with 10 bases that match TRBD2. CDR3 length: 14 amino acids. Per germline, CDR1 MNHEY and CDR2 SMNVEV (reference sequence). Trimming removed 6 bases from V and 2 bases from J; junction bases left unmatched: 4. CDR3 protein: CASRIAGGPYEQYF. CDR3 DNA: TGTGCCAGCAGAATAGCGGGGGGCCCCTACGAGCAGTACTTC.

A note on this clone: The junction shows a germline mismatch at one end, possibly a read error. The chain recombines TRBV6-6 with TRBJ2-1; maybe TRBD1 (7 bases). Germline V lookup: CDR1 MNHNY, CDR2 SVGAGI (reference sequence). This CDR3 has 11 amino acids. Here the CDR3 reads CASSRQGLWIF. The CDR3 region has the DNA TGTGCCAGCAGTCGACAGGGACTTTGGATCTTC.

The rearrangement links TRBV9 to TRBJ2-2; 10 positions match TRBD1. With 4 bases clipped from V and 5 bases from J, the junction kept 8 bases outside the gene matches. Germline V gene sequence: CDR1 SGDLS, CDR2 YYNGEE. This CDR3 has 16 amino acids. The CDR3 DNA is TGTGCCAGCAGCCCGCGGACAGGGGGAGGAACCGGGGAGCTGTTTTTT. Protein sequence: CASSPRTGGGTGELFF.

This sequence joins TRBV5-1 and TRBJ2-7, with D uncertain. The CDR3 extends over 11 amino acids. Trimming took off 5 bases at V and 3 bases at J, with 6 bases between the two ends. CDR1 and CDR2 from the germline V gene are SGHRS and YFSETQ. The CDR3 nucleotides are TGCGCCAGCAGTGGCGGCTACGAGCAGTACTTC. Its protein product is CASSGGYEQYF.